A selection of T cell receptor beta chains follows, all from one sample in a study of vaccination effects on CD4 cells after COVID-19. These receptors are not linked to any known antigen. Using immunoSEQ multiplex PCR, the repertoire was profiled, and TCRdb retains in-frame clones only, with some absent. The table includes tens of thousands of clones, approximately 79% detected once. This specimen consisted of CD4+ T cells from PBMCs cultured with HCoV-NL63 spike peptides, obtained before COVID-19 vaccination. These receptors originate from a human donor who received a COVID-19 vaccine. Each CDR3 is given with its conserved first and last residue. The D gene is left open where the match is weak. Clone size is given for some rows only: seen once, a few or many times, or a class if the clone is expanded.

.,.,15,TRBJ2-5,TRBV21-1,CASSKRGQGKETQYF,TGTGCCAGCAGCAAAAGGGGGCAGGGTAAAGAGACCCAGTACTTC
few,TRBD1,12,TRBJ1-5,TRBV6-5,CASGRGLEPQHF,TGTGCCAGCGGGAGGGGGCTGGAGCCCCAGCATTTT
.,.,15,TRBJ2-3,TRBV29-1,CSVEGKDGSTDTQYF,TGCAGCGTTGAAGGCAAGGACGGGAGCACAGATACGCAGTATTTT
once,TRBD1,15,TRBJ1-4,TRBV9,CASSEGTGNNEKLFF,TGTGCCAGCAGCGAGGGGACAGGCAATAATGAAAAACTGTTTTTT
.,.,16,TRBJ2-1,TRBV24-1,CATSDFDTYSYNEQFF,TGTGCCACCAGTGACTTCGACACCTACTCCTACAATGAGCAGTTCTTC
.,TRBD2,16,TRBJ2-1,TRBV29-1,CSVGGSGGLGYNEQFF,TGCAGCGTTGGAGGTAGCGGGGGGCTTGGGTATAATGAGCAGTTCTTC
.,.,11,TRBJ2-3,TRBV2,CASSSIPAEYF,TGTGCCAGCAGTTCTATCCCGGCGGAGTATTTT
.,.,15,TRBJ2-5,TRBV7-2,CASSFRASPQETQYF,TGTGCCAGCAGCTTCCGGGCTAGCCCCCAAGAGACCCAGTACTTC
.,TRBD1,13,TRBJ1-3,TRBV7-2,CASSLTGWDTIYF,TGTGCCAGCAGCCTGACAGGGTGGGACACCATATATTTT
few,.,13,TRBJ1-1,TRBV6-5,CASRLQGNTEAFF,TGTGCCAGCAGATTACAGGGAAACACTGAAGCTTTCTTT
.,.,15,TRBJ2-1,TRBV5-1,CASSLSGASYNEQFF,TGCGCCAGCAGCTTGAGTGGGGCCTCCTACAATGAGCAGTTCTTC
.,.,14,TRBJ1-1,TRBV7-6,CASSSGTQKTEAFF,TGTGCCAGCAGCTCCGGGACACAGAAGACTGAAGCTTTCTTT
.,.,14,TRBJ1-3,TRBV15,CATSRDRGGNTIYF,TGTGCCACCAGCAGAGATAGGGGTGGAAACACCATATATTTT
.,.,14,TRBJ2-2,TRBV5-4,CASSRDLNTGELFF,TGTGCCAGCAGCCGGGACTTGAACACCGGGGAGCTGTTTTTT
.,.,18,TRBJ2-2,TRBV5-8,CASFRRSGLVGHTGELFF,TGTGCCAGCTTCCGGCGGAGCGGCCTAGTGGGTCACACCGGGGAGCTGTTTTTT
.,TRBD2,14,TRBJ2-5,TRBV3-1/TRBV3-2,CASGSGGAGETQYF,TGTGCCAGCGGGAGCGGGGGGGCGGGGGAGACCCAGTACTTC
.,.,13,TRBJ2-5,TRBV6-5,CASTRSHQETQYF,TGTGCCAGCACCCGGAGCCATCAAGAGACCCAGTACTTC
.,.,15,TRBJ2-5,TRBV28,CASSSPIGGKETQYF,TGTGCCAGCAGTTCGCCCATTGGGGGAAAAGAGACCCAGTACTTC
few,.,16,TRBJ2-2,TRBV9,CASSVVSGTNTGELFF,TGTGCCAGCAGCGTAGTCTCAGGGACGAACACCGGGGAGCTGTTTTTT
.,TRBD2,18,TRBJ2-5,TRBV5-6,CASSIYSGGAIQKETQYF,TGTGCCAGCAGCATATATAGCGGGGGGGCTATTCAGAAGGAGACCCAGTACTTC
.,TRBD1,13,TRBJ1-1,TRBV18,CASSPTGVTEAFF,TGTGCCAGCTCACCTACAGGGGTTACTGAAGCTTTCTTT
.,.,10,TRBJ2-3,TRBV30,CALGPDTQYF,TGTGCCTTGGGTCCAGATACGCAGTATTTT
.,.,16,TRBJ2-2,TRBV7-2,CASSLDRLINTGELFF,TGTGCCAGCAGCTTAGACCGGTTAATCAACACCGGGGAGCTGTTTTTT
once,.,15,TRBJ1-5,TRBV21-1,CASNPGQGSNQPQHF,TGTGCCAGCAACCCGGGACAGGGGAGCAATCAGCCCCAGCATTTT
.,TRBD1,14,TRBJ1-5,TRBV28,CALGTGISNQPQHF,TGTGCCCTCGGGACAGGGATAAGTAATCAGCCCCAGCATTTT
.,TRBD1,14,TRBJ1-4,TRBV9,CASSPGTVNEKLFF,TGTGCCAGCTCCCCAGGGACAGTTAATGAAAAACTGTTTTTT
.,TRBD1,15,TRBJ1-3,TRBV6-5,CASTRTGTTGNTIYF,TGTGCCAGCACCCGGACAGGGACGACTGGAAACACCATATATTTT
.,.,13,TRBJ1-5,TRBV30,CAWSQQTYQPQHF,TGTGCCTGGAGTCAACAGACCTATCAGCCCCAGCATTTT
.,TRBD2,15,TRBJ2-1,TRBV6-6,CASNLGGGAMYEQFF,TGTGCCAGCAACCTTGGCGGGGGGGCGATGTATGAGCAGTTCTTC
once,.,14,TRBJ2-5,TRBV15,CATNRFGGQETQYF,TGTGCCACTAACAGGTTTGGGGGACAAGAGACCCAGTACTTC
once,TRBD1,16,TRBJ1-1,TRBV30,CALNGAGGDWDTEAFF,TGTGCCTTGAATGGGGCAGGGGGCGATTGGGACACTGAAGCTTTCTTT
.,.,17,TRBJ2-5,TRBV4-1,CASSQRGRGTLAETQYF,TGCGCCAGCAGTCAAAGAGGACGAGGGACCCTGGCAGAGACCCAGTACTTC